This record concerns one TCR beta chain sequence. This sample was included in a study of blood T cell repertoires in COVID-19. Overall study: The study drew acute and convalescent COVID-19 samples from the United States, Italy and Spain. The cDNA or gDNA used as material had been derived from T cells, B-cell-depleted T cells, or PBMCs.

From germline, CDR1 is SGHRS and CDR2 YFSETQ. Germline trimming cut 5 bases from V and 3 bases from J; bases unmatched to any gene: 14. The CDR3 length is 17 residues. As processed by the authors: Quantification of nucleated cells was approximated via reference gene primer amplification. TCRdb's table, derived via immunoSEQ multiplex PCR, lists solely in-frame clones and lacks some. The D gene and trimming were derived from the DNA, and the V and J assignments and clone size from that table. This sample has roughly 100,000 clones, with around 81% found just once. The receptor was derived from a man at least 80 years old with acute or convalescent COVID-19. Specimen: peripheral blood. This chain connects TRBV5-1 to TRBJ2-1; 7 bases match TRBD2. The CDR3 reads CASSKYLAGPDYNEQFF. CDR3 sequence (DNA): TGCGCCAGCAGTAAGTACTTAGCGGGCCCCGACTACAATGAGCAGTTCTTC.